These 22 T cell receptor beta chains share one sample of origin, sequenced in a study of T cell responses to AZD1222 COVID-19 vaccine. TCRdb keeps only in-frame clones here, not all; method: immunoSEQ multiplex PCR. The table lists over 130,000 clones, almost 95% of them singletons. The sequenced sample was peripheral blood, obtained 28 days after the second AZD1222 dose. Receptors were obtained from an adult who received the AZD1222 COVID-19 vaccine.

The chain couples TRBV7-2 to TRBJ2-2, with no clear D. V was pared by 2 bases and J by 5 bases, with 6 bases between. This CDR3 comprises 13 residues. Germline CDR1 is SGHTA and CDR2 is FQGNSA. The CDR3 here is CASSLRRTGELFF. In DNA, the CDR3 is TGTGCCAGCAGCTTACGTCGGACCGGGGAGCTGTTTTTT. Using reference TRBV7-2 and TRBJ2-2 for the parts outside the CDR3, the full variable domain is GAGVSQSPSNKVTEKGKDVELRCDPISGHTALYWYRQSLGQGLEFLIYFQGNSAPDKSGLPSDRFSAERTGGSVSTLTIQRTQQEDSAVYLCASSLRRTGELFFGEGSRLTVL.

V usage is TRBV28 and J usage is TRBJ2-7, with D hard to call. Germline lookup yields CDR1 MDHEN and CDR2 SYDVKM. Trimming shortened V by 3 bases and J by 1 base, and 13 bases separated the two germline ends. This CDR3 region has 15 residues. The CDR3 DNA sequence: TGTGCCAGCAGTTTGCGGCAGCTTTATTCCTACGAGCAGTACTTC. Translated: CASSLRQLYSYEQYF.

The chain couples TRBV2 to TRBJ2-7; 8 bases agree with TRBD1. The CDR3 has 15 residues. V shed 4 bases, J shed 0 bases, and the junction held 5 bases outside the gene matches. Germline CDR1 is SNHLY and CDR2 is FYNNEI. CDR3 coding DNA: TGTGCCAGCAGTGGCGGACAGGGAGGCTCCTACGAGCAGTACTTC. Protein product: CASSGGQGGSYEQYF. The full variable domain, its missing parts supplied by reference TRBV2 and TRBJ2-7, is EPEVTQTPSHQVTQMGQEVILRCVPISNHLYFYWYRQILGQKVEFLVSFYNNEISEKSEIFDDQFSVERPDGSNFTLKIRSTKLEDSAMYFCASSGGQGGSYEQYFGPGTRLTVT.

V usage is TRBV4-1 and J usage is TRBJ2-7; 10 positions match TRBD1. Trimming cost V 3 bases and J 6 bases; bases outside gene matches: 8. The CDR3 totals 15 residues. The germline CDR1 and CDR2 sequences are MGHRA and YSYEKL. This CDR3 is CASSHRQGASFEQYF. The CDR3 DNA follows: TGCGCCAGCAGCCACCGACAGGGGGCGTCTTTCGAGCAGTACTTC.

The V call is TRBV18, the J call TRBJ1-1; TRBD1 agrees at 12 bases. With V trimmed by 3 bases and J by 3 bases, 5 bases remained unmatched. Germline V gene lookup returns CDR1 KGHSH and CDR2 LQKENI. This CDR3 is built from 16 residues. In DNA, the CDR3 is TGTGCCAGCTCACCCCGGGACAGGGGGCGGTACACTGAAGCTTTCTTT. Its protein product is CASSPRDRGRYTEAFF.

The V gene is TRBV28, the J gene TRBJ2-1; the match to TRBD2 covers 9 bases. This CDR3 is 15 amino acids long. V was clipped by 9 bases and J by 3 bases; unmatched bases: 9. CDR1 is MDHEN and CDR2 is SYDVKM in the germline V gene. As DNA, the CDR3 is TGTGCCAGTTTTAGCGGGAGTCTAATCTACAATGAGCAGTTCTTC. It encodes CASFSGSLIYNEQFF. Variable domain in full (rest from reference TRBV28 and TRBJ2-1): DVKVTQSSRYLVKRTGEKVFLECVQDMDHENMFWYRQDPGLGLRLIYFSYDVKMKEKGDIPEGYSVSREKKERFSLILESASTNQTSMYLCASFSGSLIYNEQFFGPGTRLTVL.

Concerning this clone itself: Other DNA sequences from this sample encode an identical CDR3 as well. The chain carries TRBV28 and TRBJ2-7; D not resolved. This CDR3 spans 10 amino acids. CDR1 MDHEN and CDR2 SYDVKM come from the germline V gene. V lost 2 bases and J 7 bases, leaving 3 bases between the germline ends. Here the CDR3 DNA reads TGTGCCAGCAGTTTAGGGGAGCAGTACTTC. Its protein product is CASSLGEQYF.

The V gene is TRBV5-1, the J gene TRBJ2-2; D possibly corresponds to TRBD1 (6 bases). V lost 0 bases, J lost 2 bases, and 8 bases lay in between. The CDR3 runs 15 residues. In germline, CDR1 is SGHRS, CDR2 YFSETQ. The DNA for the CDR3 is TGCGCCAGCAGCTTGGTGGACAGAAACACCGGGGAGCTGTTTTTT. This translates into CASSLVDRNTGELFF.

V usage is TRBV28 and J usage is TRBJ2-3; possibly TRBD1 or TRBD2 for D (7 bases each). The CDR3 is 14 amino acids. CDR1 and CDR2 (germline): MDHEN, SYDVKM. Trimming stripped 8 bases from V and 3 bases from J, with 15 bases between. CDR3 loop: CASETGRETDTQYF. In nucleotides, the CDR3 is TGTGCCAGCGAGACAGGGCGGGAGACAGATACGCAGTATTTT. Combining the CDR3 with reference TRBV28 and TRBJ2-3 gives the whole variable domain DVKVTQSSRYLVKRTGEKVFLECVQDMDHENMFWYRQDPGLGLRLIYFSYDVKMKEKGDIPEGYSVSREKKERFSLILESASTNQTSMYLCASETGRETDTQYFGPGTRLTVL.

The chain has TRBV7-2 and TRBJ2-1; D gene unclear. The CDR3 runs to 14 residues. The V and J ends lost 5 bases and 9 bases respectively, with 17 bases between them. Germline V CDR1 and CDR2: SGHTA, FQGNSA. CDR3 in DNA: TGTGCCAGCAGCCCGCTGACTGATCCGGCTGAGCAGTTCTTC. This sequence encodes CASSPLTDPAEQFF. The whole variable domain, remainder taken from reference TRBV7-2 and TRBJ2-1, is GAGVSQSPSNKVTEKGKDVELRCDPISGHTALYWYRQSLGQGLEFLIYFQGNSAPDKSGLPSDRFSAERTGGSVSTLTIQRTQQEDSAVYLCASSPLTDPAEQFFGPGTRLTVL.

The sample holds one count of this clone. The genes are TRBV3-1 (or the pseudogene TRBV3-2) and TRBJ2-7, with TRBD2 matching over 7 bases. V shed 1 base, J shed 2 bases, and the junction held 5 bases outside the gene matches. Germline V gene lookup returns CDR1 LGHDT and CDR2 YNNKEL (reference sequence). The CDR3 has 15 residues. The DNA of the CDR3 is TGTGCCAGCAGCCAAGGACTAGCCGAGACCTACGAGCAGTACTTC. Translating it yields CASSQGLAETYEQYF.

V and J are TRBV5-1 and TRBJ2-1; maybe TRBD1 (6 bases). The germline V and J ends were trimmed by 4 bases and 3 bases, with 11 bases remaining between them. Germline assignment: CDR1 SGHRS and CDR2 YFSETQ. The CDR3 runs 14 residues. CDR3 in amino acids: CASSRGQYYNEQFF. For the CDR3, the DNA is TGCGCCAGCAGCCGCGGACAGTACTACAATGAGCAGTTCTTC.

The chain joins TRBV5-5 to TRBJ1-2; no definite D call. Germline lookup yields CDR1 SGHKS and CDR2 YYEKEE (reference sequence). V lost 5 bases and J lost 1, with 12 bases in between. This CDR3 has 14 amino acids. The chain's CDR3 is CASSTMVDNYGYTF. The CDR3 bases are TGTGCCAGCAGTACTATGGTGGATAACTATGGCTACACCTTC.

The chain combines TRBV28 with TRBJ2-2; no reliable D call. The CDR3 runs 14 residues. Trimming left V 5 bases short and J 5 bases short, with 12 bases between. The germline V gene encodes CDR1 MDHEN and CDR2 SYDVKM. The CDR3 sequence is CASSALEITGELFF. The DNA of the CDR3 is TGTGCCAGCAGTGCCCTAGAGATAACCGGGGAGCTGTTTTTT. Full variable domain (outside the CDR3, taken from reference TRBV28 and TRBJ2-2): DVKVTQSSRYLVKRTGEKVFLECVQDMDHENMFWYRQDPGLGLRLIYFSYDVKMKEKGDIPEGYSVSREKKERFSLILESASTNQTSMYLCASSALEITGELFFGEGSRLTVL.

The rearrangement links TRBV3-1 (or the pseudogene TRBV3-2) to TRBJ1-5, with D hard to call. The CDR3 totals 13 residues. Trimming took off 2 bases at V and 3 bases at J, with 5 bases between the two ends. Per the germline V gene, CDR1 is LGHDT and CDR2 is YNNKEL (reference sequence). CDR3 nucleotide sequence: TGTGCCAGCAGCCAACTGAACAATCAGCCCCAGCATTTT. Protein: CASSQLNNQPQHF.

This chain uses TRBV7-2 with TRBJ2-7; D gene uncertain. Trimming stripped 2 bases from V and 3 bases from J, with 8 bases between. Germline CDR1 reads SGHTA; CDR2 reads FQGNSA. This CDR3 is 13 amino acids long. The CDR3 nucleotides are TGTGCCAGCAGCTTAAGTCTTTACTACGAGCAGTACTTC. Protein product: CASSLSLYYEQYF. Looking up the rest from reference TRBV7-2 and TRBJ2-7 gives the full variable domain: GAGVSQSPSNKVTEKGKDVELRCDPISGHTALYWYRQSLGQGLEFLIYFQGNSAPDKSGLPSDRFSAERTGGSVSTLTIQRTQQEDSAVYLCASSLSLYYEQYFGPGTRLTVT.

The rearrangement links TRBV28 to TRBJ2-1; possibly TRBD2 for D (6 bases). Per germline, CDR1 MDHEN and CDR2 SYDVKM. The CDR3 totals 15 residues. Trimming pared 1 base from V and 6 bases from J, leaving 13 bases between. CDR3 sequence: CASSLFGSGVNEQFF. CDR3 nucleotides: TGTGCCAGCAGTTTATTCGGGTCGGGGGTCAATGAGCAGTTCTTC. The full variable domain, in which reference TRBV28 and TRBJ2-1 provide the parts outside the CDR3, is DVKVTQSSRYLVKRTGEKVFLECVQDMDHENMFWYRQDPGLGLRLIYFSYDVKMKEKGDIPEGYSVSREKKERFSLILESASTNQTSMYLCASSLFGSGVNEQFFGPGTRLTVL.

The chain employs TRBV15 and TRBJ2-7; 7 bases are a match to TRBD1. The V segment lost 1 base and the J segment 5 bases; nucleotides outside the gene matches: 5. The germline V gene has CDR1 LNHNV and CDR2 YYDKDF (reference sequence). There are 14 residues in the CDR3. The CDR3 spells CATSRGQGSHEQYF. CDR3 DNA sequence: TGTGCCACCAGCAGAGGACAGGGATCCCACGAGCAGTACTTC.

J is TRBJ2-1 and V is TRBV4-3, with D possibly being TRBD1 (5 bases). Germline V gene lookup returns CDR1 LGHNA and CDR2 YSLEER. Trimming pared 1 base from V and 7 bases from J, leaving 11 bases between. The CDR3 contains 14 residues. CDR3 bases: TGCGCCAGCAGCCAAGTGGGCAGGGATAATGAGCAGTTCTTC. This translates into CASSQVGRDNEQFF.

This chain connects TRBV7-2 to TRBJ1-5, with TRBD1 identical over 7 bases. Germline loops: CDR1 SGHTA, CDR2 FQGNSA. The trim removed 5 bases at V and 8 bases at J, leaving 21 bases unmatched. The CDR3 is made up of 18 amino acids. The DNA for the CDR3 is TGTGCCAGCAGCACAGGGGCTTCGCGGGCTTCGCTAGGGGAGCCCCAGCATTTT. Amino acids: CASSTGASRASLGEPQHF.

This rearrangement joins TRBV7-2 to TRBJ2-7; 8 bases align to TRBD2. This CDR3 is 16 amino acids long. V was pared by 5 bases and J by 3 bases, with 12 bases of the junction left unmatched. From germline, CDR1 is SGHTA and CDR2 FQGNSA. The CDR3 sequence is CASSAPRGGLNYEQYF. The DNA of the CDR3 is TGTGCCAGCAGCGCCCCCCGGGGGGGTCTGAACTACGAGCAGTACTTC.

V is TRBV18 and J is TRBJ1-4; D gene uncertain. With 1 base removed from V and 3 bases from J, the gap between germline ends came to 12 bases. The germline CDR1 and CDR2 sequences are KGHSH and LQKENI. The CDR3 length is 16 residues. The CDR3 DNA reads as TGTGCCAGCTCACCACGTAAGAGTGCGGCTAATGAAAAACTGTTTTTT. This encodes CASSPRKSAANEKLFF.